The 9 T cell receptor beta chains in this list originate from one sample, sequenced in a study of shared clonotypes between healthy human individuals. TCRdb keeps only in-frame clones here, not all; method: immunoSEQ multiplex PCR. The table shows about 2 million clones, with roughly 94% occurring only once. CD45RO negativity and positive selection for CCR7 defined naive CD8 cells, a population that excluded terminally differentiated effector memory CD45RA+ cells. The sequenced sample was naive CD8+ T cells sorted from blood. Receptor source: a man aged 18 to 30 in good health.

V is TRBV7-2 and J is TRBJ1-2; the D is unclear. The CDR3 is made up of 13 amino acids. CDR1 SGHTA and CDR2 FQGNSA come from the germline V gene. Trimming removed 3 bases from V and 5 bases from J, with 10 bases in between. The CDR3 DNA sequence: TGTGCCAGCAGCTTCCTTACTCGGTATGGCTACACCTTC. Encoded protein: CASSFLTRYGYTF.

The V and J genes are TRBV13 and TRBJ2-5; the D gene is possibly TRBD2 (6 bases). This CDR3 spans 14 amino acids. Germline CDR1 is PRHDT and CDR2 is FYEKMQ (reference sequence). The V and J ends lost 5 bases and 0 bases respectively, with 10 bases between them. CDR3 nucleotides: TGTGCCAGCAGCCTATTAGCGGACCAAGAGACCCAGTACTTC. Translated, it gives CASSLLADQETQYF.

V is TRBV7-8 and J is TRBJ2-3, with D possibly TRBD1 on 5 matching bases. The CDR3 runs 16 residues. Per the germline V gene, CDR1 is SGHVS and CDR2 is FQNEAQ. Trimming took off 4 bases at V and 0 bases at J, with 14 bases between the two ends. CDR3 sequence reads: CASSSLGATSTDTQYF. CDR3 coding DNA: TGTGCCAGCAGCTCCTTAGGGGCGACTAGCACAGATACGCAGTATTTT. Looking up the rest from reference TRBV7-8 and TRBJ2-3 gives the full variable domain: GAGVSQSPRYKVAKRGQDVALRCDPISGHVSLFWYQQALGQGPEFLTYFQNEAQLDKSGLPSDRFFAERPEGSVSTLKIQRTQQEDSAVYLCASSSLGATSTDTQYFGPGTRLTVL.

The V and J genes are TRBV28 and TRBJ2-5, with D possibly matching TRBD1 (5 bases). Trimming took off 7 bases at V and 4 bases at J, with 19 bases between the two ends. The germline V gene encodes CDR1 MDHEN and CDR2 SYDVKM. The CDR3 consists of 15 residues. CDR3 in amino acids: CASTPNMGPLETQYF. The CDR3 DNA reads as TGTGCCAGCACCCCAAATATGGGGCCGTTAGAGACCCAGTACTTC.

As for this clone: Other nucleotide sequences in the sample specify the same CDR3. V usage is TRBV5-1 and J usage is TRBJ1-1, with D possibly being TRBD1 (6 bases). Per germline, CDR1 SGHRS and CDR2 YFSETQ. V lost 2 bases and J lost 4, with 9 bases in between. This CDR3 is built from 13 residues. CDR3 DNA sequence: TGCGCCAGCAGCTTAGGGGGGCTCACTGAAGCTTTCTTT. It is translated as CASSLGGLTEAFF.

The J gene is TRBJ2-5, the V gene TRBV27; the match to TRBD2 covers 12 bases. Germline lookup yields CDR1 MNHEY and CDR2 SMNVEV (reference sequence). The CDR3 is made up of 15 amino acids. V shed 3 bases and J 4 bases; nucleotides not matched to a gene: 3. In nucleotides, the CDR3 is TGTGCCAGCAGTTTGACTAGCGGGGGTGTAGAGACCCAGTACTTC. This sequence encodes CASSLTSGGVETQYF.

The chain joins TRBV5-4 to TRBJ1-4, with 8 bases matching TRBD1. CDR3 size: 16 residues. The trim removed 4 bases at V and 0 bases at J, leaving 5 bases unmatched. Germline V gene data show CDR1 as SGHNT and CDR2 as YYREEE (reference sequence). Here the CDR3 reads CASSQDRATTNEKLFF. DNA of the CDR3: TGTGCCAGCAGCCAGGACAGGGCCACAACTAATGAAAAACTGTTTTTT.

There are a few counts of this clone. The rearrangement links TRBV7-9 to TRBJ1-2; 7 bases map to TRBD1. Germline V gene lookup returns CDR1 SEHNR and CDR2 FQNEAQ (reference sequence). This CDR3 comprises 18 residues. The trim removed 7 bases at V and 3 bases at J, leaving 20 bases unmatched. The chain's CDR3 is CASNRLRDRASHDYGYTF. DNA for the CDR3: TGTGCCAGCAACCGACTCCGGGACAGAGCCTCCCACGACTATGGCTACACCTTC.

The chain uses TRBV9 and TRBJ1-2; unclear D gene. V shed 1 base and J shed 3 bases, with 10 bases lying between them. The CDR3 runs to 14 residues. Germline CDR1 is SGDLS and CDR2 is YYNGEE. The chain's CDR3 is CASSVIESDYGYTF. DNA for the CDR3: TGTGCCAGCAGCGTAATTGAGTCGGACTATGGCTACACCTTC.